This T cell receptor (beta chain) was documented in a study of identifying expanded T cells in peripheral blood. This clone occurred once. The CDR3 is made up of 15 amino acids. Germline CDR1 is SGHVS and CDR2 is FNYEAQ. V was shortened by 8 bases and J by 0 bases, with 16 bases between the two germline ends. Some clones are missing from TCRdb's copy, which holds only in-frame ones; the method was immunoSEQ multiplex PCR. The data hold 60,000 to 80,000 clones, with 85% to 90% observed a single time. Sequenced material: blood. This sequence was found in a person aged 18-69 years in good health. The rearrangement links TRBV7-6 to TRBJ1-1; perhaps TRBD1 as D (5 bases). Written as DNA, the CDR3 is TGTGCCAGCGCGAAGGACGGGACGATGAACACTGAAGCTTTCTTT. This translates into CASAKDGTMNTEAFF.